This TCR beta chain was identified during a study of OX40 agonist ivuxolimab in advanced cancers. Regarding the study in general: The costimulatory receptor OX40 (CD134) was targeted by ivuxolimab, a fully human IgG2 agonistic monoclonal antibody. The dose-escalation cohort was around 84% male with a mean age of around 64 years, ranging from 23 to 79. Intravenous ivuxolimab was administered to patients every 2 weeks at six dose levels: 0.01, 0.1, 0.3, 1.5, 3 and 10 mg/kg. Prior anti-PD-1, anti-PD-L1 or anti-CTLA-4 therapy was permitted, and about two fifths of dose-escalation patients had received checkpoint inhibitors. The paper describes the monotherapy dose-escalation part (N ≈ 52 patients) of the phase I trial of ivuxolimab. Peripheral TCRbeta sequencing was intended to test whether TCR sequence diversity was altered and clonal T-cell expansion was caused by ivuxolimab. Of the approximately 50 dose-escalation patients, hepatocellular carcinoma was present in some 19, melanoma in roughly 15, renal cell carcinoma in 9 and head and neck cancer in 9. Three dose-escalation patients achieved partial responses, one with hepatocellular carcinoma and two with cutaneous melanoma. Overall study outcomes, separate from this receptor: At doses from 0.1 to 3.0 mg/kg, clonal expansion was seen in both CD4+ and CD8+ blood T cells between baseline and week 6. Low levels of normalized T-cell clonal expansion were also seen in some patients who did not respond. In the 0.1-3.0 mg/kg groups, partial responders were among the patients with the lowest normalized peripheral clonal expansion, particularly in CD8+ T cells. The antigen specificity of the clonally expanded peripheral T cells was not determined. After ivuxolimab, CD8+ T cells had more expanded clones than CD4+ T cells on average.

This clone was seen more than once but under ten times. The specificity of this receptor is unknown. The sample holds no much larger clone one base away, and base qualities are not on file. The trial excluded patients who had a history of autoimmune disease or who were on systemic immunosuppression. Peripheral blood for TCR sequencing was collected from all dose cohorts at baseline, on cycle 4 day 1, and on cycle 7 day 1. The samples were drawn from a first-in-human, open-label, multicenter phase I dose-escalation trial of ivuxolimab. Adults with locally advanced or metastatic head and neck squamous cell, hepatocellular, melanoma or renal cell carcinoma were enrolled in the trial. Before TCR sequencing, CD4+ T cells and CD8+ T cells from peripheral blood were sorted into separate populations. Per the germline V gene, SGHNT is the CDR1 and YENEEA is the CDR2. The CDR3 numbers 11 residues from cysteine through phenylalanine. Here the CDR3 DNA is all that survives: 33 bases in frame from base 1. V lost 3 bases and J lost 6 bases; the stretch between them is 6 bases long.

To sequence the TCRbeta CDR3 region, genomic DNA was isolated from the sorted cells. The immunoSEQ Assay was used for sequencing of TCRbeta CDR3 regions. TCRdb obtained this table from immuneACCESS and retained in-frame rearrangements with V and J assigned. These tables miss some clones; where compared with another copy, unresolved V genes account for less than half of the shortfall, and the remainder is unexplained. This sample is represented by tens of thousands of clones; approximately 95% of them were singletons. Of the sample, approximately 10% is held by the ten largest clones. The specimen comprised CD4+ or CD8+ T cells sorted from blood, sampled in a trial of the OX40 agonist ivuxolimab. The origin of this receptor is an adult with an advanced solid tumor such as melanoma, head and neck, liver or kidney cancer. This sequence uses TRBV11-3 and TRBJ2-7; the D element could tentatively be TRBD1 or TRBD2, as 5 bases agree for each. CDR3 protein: CASSLGVEQYF. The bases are TGTGCCAGCAGCTTGGGGGTCGAGCAGTACTTC.